This T cell receptor (beta chain) was retrieved from a study of neurological immune-mediated disorders. Germline V gives CDR1 SQVTM, CDR2 ANQGSEA. There are 15 residues in the CDR3. With 2 bases clipped from V and 0 bases from J, the junction kept 6 bases outside the gene matches. As for time point: technical triplicate 1. Template-switch 5'RACE cDNA synthesis added a 10-nucleotide unique molecular identifier. One entry per CDR3 protein results from TCRdb running MiXCR on the 5' RACE reads. This table holds roughly 25,000 distinct CDR3 sequences, around 13% found once. By share, this clonotype ranks as medium-sized.

The clonotype originates from a female donor with HTLV-1-associated myelopathy (HAM/TSP). The J gene is TRBJ2-5, the V gene TRBV29-1, with 7 bases lining up with TRBD1. Sequencing was performed on CD4+ T cells from blood. The CDR3 here is CSVEFLQGNQETQYF. DNA for the CDR3: TGCAGCGTTGAATTCCTACAGGGGAACCAAGAGACCCAGTACTTC.